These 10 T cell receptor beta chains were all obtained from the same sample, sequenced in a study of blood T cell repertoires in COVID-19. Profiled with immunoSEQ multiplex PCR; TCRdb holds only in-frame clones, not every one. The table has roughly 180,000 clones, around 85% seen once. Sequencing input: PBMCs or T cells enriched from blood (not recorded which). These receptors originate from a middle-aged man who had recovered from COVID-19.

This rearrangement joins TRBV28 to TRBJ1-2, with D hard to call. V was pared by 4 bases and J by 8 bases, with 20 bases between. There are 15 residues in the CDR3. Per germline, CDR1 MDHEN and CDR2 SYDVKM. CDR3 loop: CASSSAGPGVGGYTF. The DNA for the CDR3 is TGTGCCAGCAGTTCAGCGGGTCCAGGAGTGGGAGGCTACACCTTC.

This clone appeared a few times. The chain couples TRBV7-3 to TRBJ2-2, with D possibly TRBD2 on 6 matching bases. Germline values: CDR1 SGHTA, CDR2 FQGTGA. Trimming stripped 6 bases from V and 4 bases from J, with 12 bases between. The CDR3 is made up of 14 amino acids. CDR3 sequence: CASSSLARTGELFF. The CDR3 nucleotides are TGTGCCAGCAGTTCACTAGCTCGCACCGGGGAGCTGTTTTTT.

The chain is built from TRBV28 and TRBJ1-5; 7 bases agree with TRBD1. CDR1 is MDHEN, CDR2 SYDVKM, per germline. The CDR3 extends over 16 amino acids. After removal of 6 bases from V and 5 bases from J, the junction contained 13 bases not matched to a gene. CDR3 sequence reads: CASSSEQGVEYQPQHF. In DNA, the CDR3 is TGTGCCAGCAGCTCGGAGCAGGGGGTTGAGTATCAGCCCCAGCATTTT.

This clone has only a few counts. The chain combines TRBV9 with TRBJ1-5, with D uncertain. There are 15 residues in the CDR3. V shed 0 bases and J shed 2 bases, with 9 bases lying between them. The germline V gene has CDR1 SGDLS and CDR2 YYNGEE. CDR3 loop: CASSVGTLGNQPQHF. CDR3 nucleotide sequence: TGTGCCAGCAGCGTAGGGACTCTGGGCAATCAGCCCCAGCATTTT. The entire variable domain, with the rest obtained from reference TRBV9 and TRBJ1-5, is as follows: DSGVTQTPKHLITATGQRVTLRCSPRSGDLSVYWYQQSLDQGLQFLIQYYNGEERAKGNILERFSAQQFPDLHSELNLSSLELGDSALYFCASSVGTLGNQPQHFGDGTRLSIL.

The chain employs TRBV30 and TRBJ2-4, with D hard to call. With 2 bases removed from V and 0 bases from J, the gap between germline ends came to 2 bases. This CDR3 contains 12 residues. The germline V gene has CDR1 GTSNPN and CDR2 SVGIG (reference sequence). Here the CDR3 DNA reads TGTGCCTGGAGTCTAGCCAAAAACATTCAGTACTTC. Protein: CAWSLAKNIQYF.

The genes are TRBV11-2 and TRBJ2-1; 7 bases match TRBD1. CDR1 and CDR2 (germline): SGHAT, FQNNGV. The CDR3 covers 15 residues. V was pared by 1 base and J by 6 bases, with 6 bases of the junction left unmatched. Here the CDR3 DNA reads TGTGCCAGCAGCTTAGTGATAGGGGGCTCCAATGAGCAGTTCTTC. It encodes CASSLVIGGSNEQFF.

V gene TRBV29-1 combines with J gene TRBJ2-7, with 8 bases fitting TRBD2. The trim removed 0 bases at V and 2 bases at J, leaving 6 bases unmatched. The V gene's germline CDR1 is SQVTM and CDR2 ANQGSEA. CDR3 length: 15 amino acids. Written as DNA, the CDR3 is TGCAGCGTTGAAGAAGGGGCGGGAGGAACCTACGAGCAGTACTTC. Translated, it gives CSVEEGAGGTYEQYF.

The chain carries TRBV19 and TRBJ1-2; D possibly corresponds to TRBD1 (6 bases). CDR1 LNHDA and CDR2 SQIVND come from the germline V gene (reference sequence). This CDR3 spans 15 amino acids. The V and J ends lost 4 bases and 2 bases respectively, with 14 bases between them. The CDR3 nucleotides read TGTGCCAGTAGTAATTTGAGGGGACAAAACTATGGCTACACCTTC. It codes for CASSNLRGQNYGYTF. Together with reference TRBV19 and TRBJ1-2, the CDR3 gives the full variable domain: DGGITQSPKYLFRKEGQNVTLSCEQNLNHDAMYWYRQDPGQGLRLIYYSQIVNDFQKGDIAEGYSVSREKKESFPLTVTSAQKNPTAFYLCASSNLRGQNYGYTFGSGTRLTVV.

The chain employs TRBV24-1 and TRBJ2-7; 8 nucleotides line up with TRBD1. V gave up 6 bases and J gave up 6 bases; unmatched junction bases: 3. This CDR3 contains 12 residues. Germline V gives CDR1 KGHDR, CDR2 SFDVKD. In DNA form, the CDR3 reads TGTGCCACCAGTCGACAGGGGCGCGAGCAGTACTTC. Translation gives CATSRQGREQYF.

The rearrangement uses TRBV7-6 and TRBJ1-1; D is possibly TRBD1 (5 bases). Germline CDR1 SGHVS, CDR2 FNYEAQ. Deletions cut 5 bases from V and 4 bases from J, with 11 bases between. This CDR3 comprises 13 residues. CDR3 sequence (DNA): TGTGCCAGCAGCGGGCAGGGCGGCACTGAAGCTTTCTTT. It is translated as CASSGQGGTEAFF.